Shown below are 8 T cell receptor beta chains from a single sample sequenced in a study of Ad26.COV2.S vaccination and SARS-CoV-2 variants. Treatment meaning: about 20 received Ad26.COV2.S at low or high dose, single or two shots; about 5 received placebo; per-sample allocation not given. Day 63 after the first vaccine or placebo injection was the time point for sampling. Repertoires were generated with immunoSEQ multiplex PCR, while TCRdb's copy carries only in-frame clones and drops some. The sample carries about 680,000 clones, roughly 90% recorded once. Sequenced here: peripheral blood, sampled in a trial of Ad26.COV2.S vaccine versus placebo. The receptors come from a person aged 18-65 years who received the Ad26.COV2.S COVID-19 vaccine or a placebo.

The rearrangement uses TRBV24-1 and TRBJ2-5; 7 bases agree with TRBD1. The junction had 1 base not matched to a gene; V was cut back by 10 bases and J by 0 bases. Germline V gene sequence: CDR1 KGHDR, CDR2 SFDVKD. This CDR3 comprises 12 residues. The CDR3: CATQGNQETQYF. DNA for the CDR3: TGTGCCACACAGGGGAACCAAGAGACCCAGTACTTC.

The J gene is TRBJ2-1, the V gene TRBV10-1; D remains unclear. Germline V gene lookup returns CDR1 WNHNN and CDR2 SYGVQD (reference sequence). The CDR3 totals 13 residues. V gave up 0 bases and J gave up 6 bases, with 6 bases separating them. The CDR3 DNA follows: TGCGCCAGCAGTGAGTCGAATCGCAATGAGCAGTTCTTC. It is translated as CASSESNRNEQFF.

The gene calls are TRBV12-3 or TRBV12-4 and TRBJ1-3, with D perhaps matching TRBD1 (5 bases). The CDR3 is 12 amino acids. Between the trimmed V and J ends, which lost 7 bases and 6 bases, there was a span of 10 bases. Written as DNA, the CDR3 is TGTGCCAGCACCAGGGTTTTAAACACCATATATTTT. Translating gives CASTRVLNTIYF.

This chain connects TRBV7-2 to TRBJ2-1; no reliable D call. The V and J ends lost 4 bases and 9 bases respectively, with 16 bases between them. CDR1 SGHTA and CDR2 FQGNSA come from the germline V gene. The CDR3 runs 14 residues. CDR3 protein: CASSSPAAPGEQFF. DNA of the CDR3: TGTGCCAGCAGCTCCCCGGCAGCACCAGGTGAGCAGTTCTTC.

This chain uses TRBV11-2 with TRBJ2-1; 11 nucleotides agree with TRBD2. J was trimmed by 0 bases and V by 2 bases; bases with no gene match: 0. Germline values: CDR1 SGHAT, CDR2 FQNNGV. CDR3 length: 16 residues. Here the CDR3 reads CASSLLAGGSYNEQFF. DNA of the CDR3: TGTGCCAGCAGCTTACTAGCGGGAGGCTCCTACAATGAGCAGTTCTTC.

The CDR3 loop is CASSLWELGTEAFF. The CDR3 bases are TGTGCCAGCAGCTTATGGGAGCTTGGCACTGAAGCTTTCTTT. This chain connects TRBV7-9 to TRBJ1-1, with D unclear. V was pared by 2 bases and J by 4 bases, with 11 bases between. CDR1 is SEHNR and CDR2 is FQNEAQ in the germline V gene (reference sequence). The CDR3 is 14 amino acids.

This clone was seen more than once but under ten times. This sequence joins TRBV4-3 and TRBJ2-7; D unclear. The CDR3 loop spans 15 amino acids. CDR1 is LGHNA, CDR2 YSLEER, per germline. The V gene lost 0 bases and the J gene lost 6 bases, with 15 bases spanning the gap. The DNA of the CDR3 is TGCGCCAGCAGCCAAGATTTAGGACGCGTTCCCGAGCAGTACTTC. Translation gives CASSQDLGRVPEQYF.

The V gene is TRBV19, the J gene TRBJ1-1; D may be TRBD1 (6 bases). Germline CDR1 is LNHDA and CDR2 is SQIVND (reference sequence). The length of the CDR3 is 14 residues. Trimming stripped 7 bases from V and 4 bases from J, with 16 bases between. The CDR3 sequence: CASTPGGGLTEAFF. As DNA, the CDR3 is TGTGCCAGTACCCCCGGGGGGGGGCTCACTGAAGCTTTCTTT.